Following are 19 T cell receptor beta chains from one sample sequenced in a study of T cells in Graves' hyperthyroidism and ophthalmopathy. The TCR beta CDR3 regions underwent amplification using RNA transcripts as the source. Initially, a first-round RT-PCR of the TCR CDR3 employed the HTBI primer set. TCRdb re-called the multiplex PCR reads with MiXCR, one entry per CDR3 protein. The sample comprises about 420,000 distinct CDR3 sequences, 15% to 17% of which are singletons, and over 12% rests with the top ten. Sequencing was performed on blood. The origin of the receptors is a woman between 18 and 29 years old with Graves' hyperthyroidism.

The J gene is TRBJ2-1, the V gene TRBV29-1; D possibly corresponds to TRBD2 (6 bases). Germline assignment: CDR1 SQVTM and CDR2 ANQGSEA. The CDR3 consists of 13 residues. The V and J ends lost 5 bases and 3 bases respectively, with 11 bases between them. CDR3 in DNA: TGCAGCGTTCCGTGGGGGGACTACAATGAGCAGTTCTTC. This encodes CSVPWGDYNEQFF.

In its sample, this clonotype was seen once. The rearrangement uses TRBV7-2 and TRBJ2-7; perhaps TRBD2 as D (5 bases). V lost 4 bases and J 4 bases, leaving 14 bases between the germline ends. CDR3 length: 14 residues. CDR1 is SGHTA and CDR2 is FQGNSA in the germline V gene. CDR3 in amino acids: CASSSLAGRYEQYF. The CDR3 coding sequence is TGTGCCAGCAGCTCTCTCGCGGGCCGGTACGAGCAGTACTTC.

This clonotype has more than one count but fewer than ten. In DNA, the CDR3 is TGTGCCAGCTTTGGGTGGGGGTCTGCGTACGAGCAGTACTTC. Amino acid sequence: CASFGWGSAYEQYF. The chain employs TRBV5-8 and TRBJ2-7; possibly TRBD1 or TRBD2 for D (5 bases each). CDR1 is SGHTS, CDR2 YDEGEE, per germline. Trimming pared 7 bases from V and 4 bases from J, leaving 18 bases between. This CDR3 comprises 14 residues.

This clonotype occurred a few times. This chain links TRBV14 with TRBJ1-4; no clear D. The V end was cut by 2 bases, the J end by 6 bases, with 7 bases between. In germline, CDR1 is SGHDN, CDR2 FVKESK. This CDR3 has 13 residues. CDR3 amino acids: CASSQSPHEKLFF. The CDR3 DNA sequence: TGTGCCAGCAGCCAATCCCCTCATGAAAAACTGTTTTTT.

This clonotype has ten or more counts. The chain employs TRBV3-1 and TRBJ1-1, with TRBD1 matching over 7 bases. The CDR3 spans 14 residues. Germline assignment: CDR1 LGHDT and CDR2 YNNKEL (reference sequence). Losses at the gene ends were 0 bases for V and 10 bases for J; bases not matched to a gene: 8. The CDR3 DNA reads TGTGCCAGCAGCCAAGAAGGGAGGGGGCTTGTAGCTTTCTTT. The encoded protein is CASSQEGRGLVAFF.

The chain combines TRBV7-2 with TRBJ2-3; D may be TRBD2 (6 bases). The CDR3 runs to 14 residues. Germline CDR1 and CDR2: SGHTA and FQGNSA. The V gene lost 2 bases and the J gene lost 9 bases, with 15 bases spanning the gap. The CDR3 DNA reads TGTGCCAGCAGCTTAACCGGGAGCCCCCCCACGCAGTATTTT. Its protein is CASSLTGSPPTQYF.

This clonotype appeared a few times. This chain links TRBV2 with TRBJ1-3; D gene unclear. This CDR3 has 15 amino acids. The V and J ends lost 4 bases and 1 base respectively, with 11 bases between them. The germline V gene encodes CDR1 SNHLY and CDR2 FYNNEI. CDR3 sequence: CASSAIQRSGNTIYF. The CDR3, as DNA: TGTGCCAGCAGTGCCATACAGAGATCTGGAAACACCATATATTTT.

This clonotype was seen a few times. The chain recombines TRBV4-1 with TRBJ1-5, with D possibly TRBD1 on 5 matching bases. There are 15 residues in the CDR3. The germline V gene has CDR1 MGHRA and CDR2 YSYEKL. Trimming shortened V by 1 base and J by 9 bases, and 16 bases separated the two germline ends. The CDR3 spells CASSQVWGPPGPQHF. CDR3 nucleotide sequence: TGCGCCAGCAGCCAAGTATGGGGCCCGCCTGGGCCCCAGCATTTT.

This clonotype was detected only a few times. The gene calls are TRBV4-2 and TRBJ2-7; 10 nucleotides align to TRBD2. CDR3 length: 15 residues. Germline trimming cut 1 base from V and 2 bases from J; bases unmatched to any gene: 2. The germline CDR1 and CDR2 sequences are LGHNA and YNFKEQ. For the CDR3, the DNA is TGTGCCAGCAGCCAAGTAGGGACTAGCGCCTACGAGCAGTACTTC. As protein: CASSQVGTSAYEQYF.

The rearrangement links TRBV10-3 to TRBJ1-1; D not resolved. Trimming cost V 6 bases and J 4 bases, with 9 bases left between them. Germline V gives CDR1 ENHRY, CDR2 SYGVKD. This CDR3 contains 12 residues. CDR3 nucleotide sequence: TGTGCCATCAGCCAGATAGGCACTGAAGCTTTCTTT. Translation gives CAISQIGTEAFF.

This clonotype was seen many times. The V call is TRBV6-1, the J call TRBJ1-3; maybe TRBD1 (5 bases). Trimming left V 6 bases short and J 1 base short, with 16 bases between. The germline CDR1 and CDR2 sequences are MNHNS and SASEGT. The CDR3 is 16 amino acids. The DNA of the CDR3 is TGTGCCAGCAGCTCACCCCGATCAGGGTCTGGAAACACCATATATTTT. It encodes CASSSPRSGSGNTIYF.

This clonotype was seen ten or more times. Mismatch with germline at one junction end may stem from a read error. The rearrangement uses TRBV6-2 or TRBV6-3 and TRBJ2-7, with 7 positions matching TRBD2. The CDR3 sequence is 14 residues long. Germline lookup yields CDR1 MNHEY and CDR2 SVGEGT. This chain's CDR3 is CASSYWEGAYEQYF. DNA of the CDR3: TGTGCCAGCAGCTACTGGGAGGGCGCCTACGAGCAGTACTTC.

This clonotype was seen ten or more times. The chain couples TRBV20-1 to TRBJ1-1; 8 positions match TRBD1. J was trimmed by 7 bases and V by 0 bases; bases with no gene match: 7. Germline V gene data show CDR1 as DFQATT and CDR2 as SNEGSKA (reference sequence). The CDR3 sequence is 14 residues long. CDR3 bases: TGCAGTGCTAGAGATGGGGCAGGGGGCTTTGAAGCTTTCTTT. Translation gives CSARDGAGGFEAFF.

This clonotype came up a few times. This rearrangement joins TRBV6-2 or TRBV6-3 to TRBJ2-3; D remains ambiguous. Trimming stripped 2 bases from V and 10 bases from J, with 16 bases between. The germline gives CDR1 MNHEY, CDR2 SVGEGT. CDR3 length: 14 amino acids. The CDR3 region is CASSYPARSAAQYF. The CDR3 DNA is TGTGCCAGCAGTTACCCGGCCCGGTCGGCTGCGCAGTATTTT.

This clonotype was detected many times. This rearrangement joins TRBV12-3 or TRBV12-4 to TRBJ1-5; 7 nucleotides line up with TRBD1. The CDR3 extends over 17 amino acids. With 6 bases clipped from V and 0 bases from J, the junction kept 11 bases outside the gene matches. The CDR3 here is CASRRGTEAYSNQPQHF. The DNA for the CDR3 is TGTGCCAGCAGGCGCGGGACAGAAGCTTATAGCAATCAGCCCCAGCATTTT.

This clonotype was counted at least ten times. This chain joins TRBV5-1 and TRBJ2-3; perhaps TRBD2 as D (5 bases). CDR3 size: 14 residues. The germline V and J ends were trimmed by 2 bases and 3 bases, with 10 bases remaining between them. The germline V gene encodes CDR1 SGHRS and CDR2 YFSETQ. CDR3 in amino acids: CASSFGGVTDTQYF. In DNA, the CDR3 is TGCGCCAGCAGCTTCGGAGGCGTTACAGATACGCAGTATTTT.

This clonotype appeared many times. V is TRBV20-1 and J is TRBJ2-5, with 8 bases aligning to TRBD2. V was pared by 4 bases and J by 5 bases, with 18 bases of the junction left unmatched. This CDR3 is 17 amino acids long. Germline V gene lookup returns CDR1 DFQATT and CDR2 SNEGSKA (reference sequence). CDR3 loop: CSATPRRGAGDGETQYF. CDR3 DNA: TGCAGTGCTACCCCTAGAAGGGGAGCGGGAGATGGCGAGACCCAGTACTTC.

This chain uses TRBV9 with TRBJ1-3; D is ambiguous. V lost 4 bases and J 7 bases, leaving 15 bases between the germline ends. The CDR3 consists of 14 residues. Germline CDR1 SGDLS, CDR2 YYNGEE. The CDR3 spells CASSPNGEVNTIYF. For the CDR3, the DNA is TGTGCCAGCAGCCCCAACGGTGAGGTGAACACCATATATTTT.

This clonotype has only a few counts. The chain couples TRBV20-1 to TRBJ1-1; 8 positions agree with TRBD1. Trimming cost V 6 bases and J 2 bases; bases outside gene matches: 11. This CDR3 is built from 15 residues. Germline CDR1 DFQATT, CDR2 SNEGSKA (reference sequence). In DNA, the CDR3 is TGCAGTGCACCGACCGGGACAGGAGCAAACACTGAAGCTTTCTTT. It specifies CSAPTGTGANTEAFF.